The TCR beta chain under discussion was sequenced for a study of PD-1 blockade in mismatch repair-deficient tumors. Time point noted: roughly 11-day in vitro stimulation with candidate neoantigen peptide 6. Each of several ELISpot-reactive candidate peptides was used for roughly 10-day stimulation. Profiling relied on immunoSEQ multiplex PCR, and the TCRdb table lists in-frame clones only, not all of them. This repertoire shows about 14,000 clones, approximately 90% found once; its top ten account for approximately 4.6%. Turning to this clone: Its antigen remains unidentified.

Between the trimmed V and J ends, which lost 4 bases and 0 bases, there was a span of 9 bases. This CDR3 is 13 amino acids long. Germline values: CDR1 SQVTM, CDR2 ANQGSEA. Study-level results: 142 unique blood TCRs came from expansion to three of seven peptides.

The rearrangement links TRBV29-1 to TRBJ1-1, with D possibly TRBD1 on 5 matching bases. The sample here was cells cultured in vitro, taken from a patient treated with pembrolizumab. This receptor was identified in an adult with mismatch repair-deficient cancer. CDR3 in DNA: TGCAGCGTTGGGGGCAGACTGAACACTGAAGCTTTCTTT. Translation: CSVGGRLNTEAFF. Drawing the rest from reference TRBV29-1 and TRBJ1-1, the complete variable domain is SAVISQKPSRDICQRGTSLTIQCQVDSQVTMMFWYRQQPGQSLTLIATANQGSEATYESGFVIDKFPISRPNLTFSTLTVSNMSPEDSSIYLCSVGGRLNTEAFFGQGTRLTVV.